Each of the 3 T cell receptor beta chains below was sequenced from the same sample in a study of T cell clusters in autoimmune cytopenias. Each sample's input was roughly 270 ng genomic DNA, 30,000 to 45,000 genome equivalents. TRB was amplified by touch-down multiplex PCR, primer pools A and B combined. TCRdb reprocessed the multiplex PCR reads and keeps a single row for each CDR3 protein, giving no DNA. This listing includes some 11,000 distinct CDR3 sequences. These data also formed part of another study, on T cell repertoires in aging, cancer and after chemotherapy.

Sequencing was done on a sample of peripheral blood. The origin of the receptors is a human donor in good health.

This rearrangement joins TRBV7-9 to TRBJ2-5; checking the TCRdb D call of TRBD2 is not possible without DNA. Germline lookup yields CDR1 SEHNR and CDR2 FQNEAQ (reference sequence). The CDR3 is 17 residues long. The CDR3 spells CASSLVPLAGAWETQYF.

CDR3 protein: CASSLQLVGGTEAFF. The gene calls are TRBV7-9 and TRBJ1-1. The germline V gene encodes CDR1 SEHNR and CDR2 FQNEAQ (reference sequence). This CDR3 comprises 15 residues.

This chain joins TRBV27 and TRBJ2-1. Germline CDR1 and CDR2: MNHEY and SMNVEV (reference sequence). The CDR3 runs 16 residues. The CDR3 loop is CASSRSLASSYNEQFF.